This entry concerns a single TCR beta chain. Its antigen is currently unknown. The data derive from a study of T-cell reconstitution after alpha-beta-depleted transplantation in children. Study-wide points: T-cell counts and diversity at one year post-transplant came mainly from newly produced T cells. Surviving recipient T cells and thymic progenitors produced the high day-60 TCRbeta diversity seen in some patients.

CDR1 is DFQATT, CDR2 SNEGSKA, per germline (reference sequence). This CDR3 comprises 13 residues. V trimming: 0 bases; J trimming: 6 bases; junction bases outside the gene matches: 5. Construction of the TCRbeta library involved unique molecular identifiers. One entry per CDR3 protein, called by TCRdb with MiXCR from the PCR reads. Of some 600,000 distinct CDR3 sequences listed, over 10% are singletons. The chain links TRBV20-1 to TRBJ2-7; 7 nucleotides align to TRBD2. This receptor was obtained from a male patient younger than 18 who had a stem cell transplant for acute myeloid leukemia, so the T cells may come from the graft donor. The source was PBMCs, mostly from graft donor cells, collected 360 days after TCRalphabeta/CD19-depleted stem cell transplant. The chain's CDR3 is CSAREGEGPEQYF. CDR3 coding DNA: TGCAGTGCTAGAGAGGGGGAGGGCCCCGAGCAGTACTTC.